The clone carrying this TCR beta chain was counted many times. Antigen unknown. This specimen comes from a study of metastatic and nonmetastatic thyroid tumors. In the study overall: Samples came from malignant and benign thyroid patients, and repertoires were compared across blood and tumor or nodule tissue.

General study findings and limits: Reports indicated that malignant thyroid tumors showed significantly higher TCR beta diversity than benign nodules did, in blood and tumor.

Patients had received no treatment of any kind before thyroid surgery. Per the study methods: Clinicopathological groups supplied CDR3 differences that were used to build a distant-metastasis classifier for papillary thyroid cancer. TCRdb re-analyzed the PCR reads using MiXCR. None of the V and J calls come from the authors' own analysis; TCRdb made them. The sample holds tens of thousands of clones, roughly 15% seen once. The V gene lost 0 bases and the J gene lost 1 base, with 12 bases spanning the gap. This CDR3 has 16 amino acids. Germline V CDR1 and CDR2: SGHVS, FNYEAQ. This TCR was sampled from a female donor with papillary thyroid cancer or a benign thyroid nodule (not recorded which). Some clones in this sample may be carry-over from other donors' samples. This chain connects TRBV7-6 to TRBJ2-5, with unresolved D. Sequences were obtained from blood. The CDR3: CASSLAIRLSQETQYF. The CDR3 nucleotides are TGTGCCAGCAGCTTAGCCATTCGCCTCTCCCAAGAGACCCAGTACTTC.